These 31 T cell receptor beta chains were sequenced from one sample in a study of blood T cell repertoires in COVID-19. The table came from immunoSEQ multiplex PCR; TCRdb's copy has only in-frame clones and leaves some out. The table lists roughly 250,000 clones, roughly 84% of them singletons. Sequenced sample: peripheral blood. The origin of the receptors is a woman aged 35 to 49 who had recovered from COVID-19.

The V and J genes are TRBV4-3 and TRBJ2-1; TRBD1 is a possible D gene (6 bases). The CDR3 runs to 14 residues. Germline V gene sequence: CDR1 LGHNA, CDR2 YSLEER. V dropped 3 bases and J dropped 10 bases, with 16 bases sitting between them. This CDR3 is CASSQATGLGEQFF. For the CDR3, the DNA is TGCGCCAGCAGCCAGGCCACAGGGTTGGGGGAGCAGTTCTTC.

This chain links TRBV7-2 with TRBJ2-7; the match to TRBD1 covers 8 bases. Losses at the gene ends were 1 base for V and 0 bases for J; bases not matched to a gene: 2. In germline, CDR1 is SGHTA, CDR2 FQGNSA. This CDR3 has 15 amino acids. In DNA, the CDR3 is TGTGCCAGCAGCTTAGACAGGGGGTCCTCCTACGAGCAGTACTTC. This codes for CASSLDRGSSYEQYF.

This clone occurred many times. The chain couples TRBV2 to TRBJ2-7; 8 bases line up with TRBD1. The CDR3 loop spans 16 amino acids. CDR1 is SNHLY, CDR2 FYNNEI, per germline. Trimming removed 2 bases from V and 0 bases from J; junction bases left unmatched: 6. This chain's CDR3 is CASSESGTGLSYEQYF. The DNA of the CDR3 is TGTGCCAGCAGTGAATCCGGGACAGGTCTCTCCTACGAGCAGTACTTC.

V gene TRBV23-1 combines with J gene TRBJ2-2; TRBD1 matches at 8 bases. TRBV23-1 is designated an ORF whose function remains uncertain. V lost 6 bases and J lost 5; bases outside the gene matches: 17. The CDR3 runs to 18 residues. CDR3 DNA sequence: TGCGCCAGCAGCCTTCACACCGACAGGGGTGTTGGGACCGGGGAGCTGTTTTTT. Protein sequence: CASSLHTDRGVGTGELFF.

J is TRBJ2-7 and V is TRBV6-5; the match to TRBD1 covers 10 bases. Losses at the gene ends were 4 bases for V and 2 bases for J; bases not matched to a gene: 8. Germline CDR1 and CDR2: MNHEY and SVGAGI. This CDR3 region has 16 residues. CDR3 region: CASSSPGQGGAYEQYF. CDR3 nucleotide sequence: TGTGCCAGCAGTTCCCCCGGACAGGGGGGAGCCTACGAGCAGTACTTC.

The genes are TRBV28 and TRBJ1-6; TRBD1 agrees at 9 bases. The CDR3 is 13 amino acids. Germline lookup yields CDR1 MDHEN and CDR2 SYDVKM. Trimming took 8 bases from V and 10 from J; bases not matched to a gene: 6. The CDR3 coding sequence is TGTGCCAGCGCGGACAGGGGATTATCACCCCTCCACTTT. Translation: CASADRGLSPLHF.

This clone was seen a handful of times. This chain uses TRBV5-1 with TRBJ1-1; maybe TRBD1 (6 bases). CDR3 size: 13 residues. Trimming took off 1 base at V and 6 bases at J, with 10 bases between the two ends. The germline V gene encodes CDR1 SGHRS and CDR2 YFSETQ. The CDR3 DNA reads TGCGCCAGCAGCTTGTGGCCAGGGGCTGAAGCTTTCTTT. It codes for CASSLWPGAEAFF.

The rearrangement uses TRBV11-3 and TRBJ2-1; maybe TRBD1 (6 bases). Germline V lookup: CDR1 SGHNT, CDR2 YENEEA. The V end was cut by 1 base, the J end by 9 bases, with 13 bases between. This CDR3 is 14 amino acids long. The CDR3 DNA reads as TGTGCCAGCAGCTTAGGGGCCGAGACAGGTGAGCAGTTCTTC. This translates into CASSLGAETGEQFF. Together with reference TRBV11-3 and TRBJ2-1, the CDR3 gives the full variable domain: EAGVVQSPRYKIIEKKQPVAFWCNPISGHNTLYWYLQNLGQGPELLIRYENEEAVDDSQLPKDRFSAERLKGVDSTLKIQPAELGDSAVYLCASSLGAETGEQFFGPGTRLTVL.

The chain carries TRBV19 and TRBJ2-5; 9 bases agree with TRBD1. Germline CDR1 reads LNHDA; CDR2 reads SQIVND (reference sequence). This CDR3 is 15 amino acids long. V shed 4 bases, J shed 4 bases, and the junction held 7 bases outside the gene matches. In DNA form, the CDR3 reads TGTGCCAGTAGTACCCGGGGACAGGGAAGAGAGACCCAGTACTTC. It is translated as CASSTRGQGRETQYF.

This chain uses TRBV19 with TRBJ1-2; D not resolved. From germline, CDR1 is LNHDA and CDR2 SQIVND (reference sequence). Trimming shortened V by 4 bases and J by 2 bases, and 17 bases separated the two germline ends. This CDR3 has 16 amino acids. CDR3 in amino acids: CASSSRTLRENYGYTF. CDR3 DNA sequence: TGTGCCAGTAGTAGCCGGACCTTAAGGGAGAACTATGGCTACACCTTC.

Here the CDR3 reads CASSTGQNNQPQHF. For the CDR3, the DNA is TGTGCCAGTAGTACCGGACAGAACAATCAGCCCCAGCATTTT. This chain uses TRBV19 with TRBJ1-5; maybe TRBD1 (6 bases). The CDR3 loop spans 14 amino acids. V was clipped by 4 bases and J by 3 bases, with 10 bases between them. Germline lookup yields CDR1 LNHDA and CDR2 SQIVND (reference sequence).

J is TRBJ2-6 and V is TRBV24-1, with 7 bases identical to TRBD1. The CDR3 contains 17 residues. Germline CDR1 KGHDR, CDR2 SFDVKD. V lost 2 bases to trimming and J lost 2 bases; unmatched junction nucleotides: 5. The CDR3 region has the DNA TGTGCCACCAGTGATTCGGCAGGGGGAACTGGGGCCAACGTCCTGACTTTC. The encoded protein is CATSDSAGGTGANVLTF.

The chain recombines TRBV30 with TRBJ2-3; a possible D gene is TRBD2 (6 bases). This CDR3 has 13 amino acids. CDR1 is GTSNPN, CDR2 SVGIG, per germline (reference sequence). The V end lost 8 bases, the J end lost 0 bases, and 12 bases lay between the germline ends. In DNA form, the CDR3 reads TGTGCCGGGCTCCGGGGGAGCACAGATACGCAGTATTTT. Its translation is CAGLRGSTDTQYF.

This clone was observed a few times. This same CDR3 is encoded by further DNA sequences in the sample. CDR3 nucleotides: TGTGCCAGCAGCCTGACAGGGGATGGCTACACCTTC. Protein product: CASSLTGDGYTF. The rearrangement links TRBV7-3 to TRBJ1-2, with 8 positions matching TRBD1. Germline V lookup: CDR1 SGHTA, CDR2 FQGTGA. With V trimmed by 5 bases and J by 6 bases, 2 bases remained unmatched. This CDR3 has 12 residues. Filled out from reference TRBV7-3 and TRBJ1-2, the complete variable domain reads GAGVSQTPSNKVTEKGKYVELRCDPISGHTALYWYRQSLGQGPEFLIYFQGTGAADDSGLPNDRFFAVRPEGSVSTLKIQRTERGDSAVYLCASSLTGDGYTFGSGTRLTVV.

V usage is TRBV5-1 and J usage is TRBJ2-3, with TRBD2 as a possible D gene (6 bases). The V gene's germline CDR1 is SGHRS and CDR2 YFSETQ. The CDR3 contains 15 residues. Trimming stripped 5 bases from V and 6 bases from J, with 19 bases between. The CDR3 DNA reads as TGCGCCAGCAGAGGGGTAGCGGAAACCTGGGATACGCAGTATTTT. Its protein is CASRGVAETWDTQYF.

This rearrangement joins TRBV25-1 to TRBJ2-1; 7 nucleotides line up with TRBD2. This CDR3 has 15 residues. Looked up from germline, CDR1 is MGHDK and CDR2 is SYGVNS. Losses at the gene ends were 8 bases for V and 3 bases for J; bases not matched to a gene: 10. The CDR3 DNA sequence: TGTGCCAGCGGTCCCGCGGGGGACTACTACAATGAGCAGTTCTTC. This gives the protein CASGPAGDYYNEQFF.

The chain employs TRBV7-2 and TRBJ2-7; TRBD1 matches 8 bases. Germline CDR1 and CDR2: SGHTA and FQGNSA. With V trimmed by 2 bases and J by 0 bases, 3 bases remained unmatched. The CDR3 length is 15 residues. CDR3 bases: TGTGCCAGCAGCTTATATCAGGGGGCCTCCTACGAGCAGTACTTC. Amino acids: CASSLYQGASYEQYF.

In its sample, this clone was seen a few times. The chain uses TRBV7-6 and TRBJ2-1; TRBD2 might be the D (6 bases). Germline CDR1 SGHVS, CDR2 FNYEAQ. Trimming took off 4 bases at V and 6 bases at J, with 10 bases between the two ends. This CDR3 region has 13 residues. CDR3 in amino acids: CASSSSTSNEQFF. The CDR3 coding sequence is TGTGCCAGCAGCTCCTCGACTAGCAATGAGCAGTTCTTC.

The chain uses TRBV25-1 and TRBJ2-3; D perhaps matches TRBD1 (5 bases). The germline V gene encodes CDR1 MGHDK and CDR2 SYGVNS. The ends were cut back, 7 bases at V and 4 bases at J, with 12 bases in the middle. The CDR3 contains 13 residues. The CDR3 region has the DNA TGTGCCAGCATCCCTTTAGGGGCAGATACGCAGTATTTT. The encoded protein is CASIPLGADTQYF. Supplemented by reference TRBV25-1 and TRBJ2-3, the full variable domain reads EADIYQTPRYLVIGTGKKITLECSQTMGHDKMYWYQQDPGMELHLIHYSYGVNSTEKGDLSSESTVSRIRTEHFPLTLESARPSHTSQYLCASIPLGADTQYFGPGTRLTVL.

V usage is TRBV30 and J usage is TRBJ1-1, with 7 bases aligning to TRBD1. Trimming at V came to 0 bases and at J to 1 base, leaving 5 bases not matched to a gene. The CDR3 spans 15 residues. The germline V gene encodes CDR1 GTSNPN and CDR2 SVGIG (reference sequence). In DNA, the CDR3 is TGTGCCTGGAGTGTCCCGACAGGGTCGAACACTGAAGCTTTCTTT. This codes for CAWSVPTGSNTEAFF.

The chain recombines TRBV5-5 with TRBJ2-7; 10 nucleotides line up with TRBD1. This CDR3 region has 14 residues. The germline CDR1 and CDR2 sequences are SGHKS and YYEKEE (reference sequence). The V segment lost 5 bases and the J segment 4 bases; nucleotides outside the gene matches: 6. The DNA for the CDR3 is TGTGCCAGCAGTTCCGGGACAGGGGTTTACGAGCAGTACTTC. It specifies CASSSGTGVYEQYF.

The chain recombines TRBV4-1 with TRBJ2-7; 9 bases are shared with TRBD2. The CDR3 loop spans 15 amino acids. The germline V gene has CDR1 MGHRA and CDR2 YSYEKL. J was trimmed by 2 bases and V by 3 bases; bases with no gene match: 5. The CDR3 sequence is CASSQGGGAPYEQYF. The CDR3 coding sequence is TGCGCCAGCAGCCAGGGCGGGGGGGCTCCCTACGAGCAGTACTTC.

This chain's CDR3 is CASSNRNTTGTGIDEQYF. The CDR3 coding sequence is TGTGCCAGCAGCAATCGAAATACCACCGGGACAGGTATCGACGAGCAGTACTTC. The J gene is TRBJ2-7, the V gene TRBV5-6; TRBD1 agrees at 8 bases. Germline loops: CDR1 SGHDT, CDR2 YYEEEE. This CDR3 region has 18 residues. Trimming removed 4 bases from V and 5 bases from J; junction bases left unmatched: 20.

This clone was counted a single time. This chain links TRBV5-4 with TRBJ2-5; 7 bases are shared with TRBD2. CDR3 length: 15 residues. Germline V CDR1 and CDR2: SGHNT, YYREEE (reference sequence). Trimming at V came to 0 bases and at J to 5 bases, leaving 7 bases not matched to a gene. The DNA of the CDR3 is TGTGCCAGCAGCTTGGACACTAGCGCGGGGGAGACCCAGTACTTC. Protein sequence: CASSLDTSAGETQYF. Filled out from reference TRBV5-4 and TRBJ2-5, the complete variable domain reads ETGVTQSPTHLIKTRGQQVTLRCSSQSGHNTVSWYQQALGQGPQFIFQYYREEENGRGNFPPRFSGLQFPNYSSELNVNALELDDSALYLCASSLDTSAGETQYFGPGTRLLVL.

The chain carries TRBV7-2 and TRBJ1-1; D is ambiguous. The germline V gene encodes CDR1 SGHTA and CDR2 FQGNSA. CDR3 length equals 13 residues. V was shortened by 3 bases and J by 0 bases, with 5 bases between the two germline ends. The CDR3 loop is CASSLVVNTEAFF. As DNA, the CDR3 is TGTGCCAGCAGCTTGGTAGTGAACACTGAAGCTTTCTTT. Together with reference TRBV7-2 and TRBJ1-1, the CDR3 gives the full variable domain: GAGVSQSPSNKVTEKGKDVELRCDPISGHTALYWYRQSLGQGLEFLIYFQGNSAPDKSGLPSDRFSAERTGGSVSTLTIQRTQQEDSAVYLCASSLVVNTEAFFGQGTRLTVV.

V gene TRBV9 combines with J gene TRBJ1-1; D remains unclear. Trimming pared 4 bases from V and 1 base from J, leaving 8 bases between. Germline values: CDR1 SGDLS, CDR2 YYNGEE. The CDR3 runs to 13 residues. CDR3 region: CASSPYSNTEAFF. CDR3 DNA: TGTGCCAGCAGCCCCTATTCGAACACTGAAGCTTTCTTT.

The genes are TRBV7-2 and TRBJ2-7; 9 bases agree with TRBD1. CDR3 length: 12 residues. The ends lost 6 bases at V and 6 bases at J; junction bases unmatched: 3. Germline V gives CDR1 SGHTA, CDR2 FQGNSA. The CDR3 DNA sequence: TGTGCCAGCAGGGGACAGGGTACCGAGCAGTACTTC. Translated: CASRGQGTEQYF.

The chain uses TRBV11-3 and TRBJ2-3; a weak D match, TRBD2 (5 bases). V dropped 5 bases and J dropped 4 bases, with 19 bases sitting between them. Germline V lookup: CDR1 SGHNT, CDR2 YENEEA. The CDR3 runs 16 residues. CDR3 region: CASSPLRGRIADTQYF. CDR3 DNA: TGTGCCAGCAGCCCCCTCCGAGGGAGAATCGCAGATACGCAGTATTTT.

This sequence joins TRBV19 and TRBJ2-7, with TRBD1 matching 8 bases. The CDR3 loop spans 14 amino acids. Germline V gives CDR1 LNHDA, CDR2 SQIVND (reference sequence). The V segment lost 5 bases and the J segment 2 bases; nucleotides outside the gene matches: 5. CDR3 region: CASSRRDRTYEQYF. CDR3 nucleotides: TGTGCCAGTAGTCGAAGGGACAGGACCTACGAGCAGTACTTC. Full variable domain (outside the CDR3, taken from reference TRBV19 and TRBJ2-7): DGGITQSPKYLFRKEGQNVTLSCEQNLNHDAMYWYRQDPGQGLRLIYYSQIVNDFQKGDIAEGYSVSREKKESFPLTVTSAQKNPTAFYLCASSRRDRTYEQYFGPGTRLTVT.

Notes on this clone: Other DNA sequences in this specimen translate into the identical CDR3. The chain employs TRBV9 and TRBJ1-4; 11 positions match TRBD1. Germline assignment: CDR1 SGDLS and CDR2 YYNGEE. The CDR3 covers 15 residues. V dropped 0 bases and J dropped 7; count of bases not matched to a gene: 2. The CDR3 coding sequence is TGTGCCAGCAGCGTAGGAGGGACAGGGGGTGAAAAACTGTTTTTT. It codes for CASSVGGTGGEKLFF.

The chain links TRBV21-1 to TRBJ1-1. TRBV21-1 is assigned pseudogene status. There are 15 residues in the CDR3. The CDR3 sequence is CASSKDGGWKTEAFF. The DNA of the CDR3 is TGTGCCAGCAGCAAAGACGGCGGGTGGAAGACTGAAGCTTTCTTT.